This T cell receptor (beta chain) was profiled in a study of shared clonotypes between healthy human individuals. Study-wide results and limits: Estimated richness values were generally larger in naive subsets than in memory subsets.

At a deep level, the assay was run. Clones were sequenced by immunoSEQ multiplex PCR, and TCRdb holds only the in-frame ones, with some missing. The table includes about 980,000 clones, around 80% detected once. Per the germline V gene, CDR1 is SGHTA and CDR2 is FQGTGA. The V gene lost 1 base and the J gene lost 0 bases, with 10 bases spanning the gap. This CDR3 comprises 15 residues. As for this clone: Its antigen is unidentified.

Source material: memory CD4+ T cells sorted from blood. Sample subset: CD45RA-negative fraction. The source is a man between 18 and 29 years old in good health. The chain links TRBV7-3 to TRBJ2-7; D is perhaps TRBD1 (5 bases). CDR3: CASSLIAGNSYEQYF. The CDR3 region has the DNA TGTGCCAGCAGCTTAATCGCAGGGAACTCCTACGAGCAGTACTTC.